These 10 T cell receptor beta chains came from one sample sequenced in a study of a mutant IDH1 vaccine in newly diagnosed glioma. Data came from immunoSEQ multiplex PCR; TCRdb stores just in-frame clones and leaves some out. The table has some 33,000 clones, 81% seen once. These receptors lack a known antigen. The time point is: week 35, safety follow-up. In the vaccine, a single dose held 300 ug of the mutant IDH1 20-mer peptide, along with topical imiquimod. The specimen comprised PBMCs, sampled from a glioma patient whose treatment included an IDH1 peptide vaccine. All receptors derive from a man aged 30 to 39 with glioma.

The rearrangement links TRBV4-1 to TRBJ2-5, with 11 positions matching TRBD2. The CDR3 is 18 residues long. The junction had 10 bases not matched to a gene; V was cut back by 1 base and J by 3 bases. The germline CDR1 and CDR2 sequences are MGHRA and YSYEKL. In DNA form, the CDR3 reads TGCGCCAGCAGCCAAGGAAGGCTAGCGGGAGGTAGGGAAGAGACCCAGTACTTC. Translated: CASSQGRLAGGREETQYF.

There are a few counts of this clone. The chain uses TRBV5-1 and TRBJ1-2; no clear D. Germline loops: CDR1 SGHRS, CDR2 YFSETQ. The CDR3 has 14 amino acids. V was pared by 0 bases and J by 6 bases, with 12 bases between. The CDR3 nucleotides read TGCGCCAGCAGCTTGGCCCAAGTAGGTGATGGCTACACCTTC. This encodes CASSLAQVGDGYTF.

The count of this clone is one. The rearrangement uses TRBV19 and TRBJ2-1; the D gene could be TRBD1 or TRBD2 (5 bases each). V was cut by 3 bases and J by 6 bases, with 21 bases left in between. This CDR3 is 17 amino acids long. The V gene's germline CDR1 is LNHDA and CDR2 SQIVND (reference sequence). CDR3 sequence reads: CASSIRSGHQLGNEQFF. The CDR3 DNA sequence: TGTGCCAGTAGTATTAGGAGCGGACACCAACTTGGCAATGAGCAGTTCTTC.

This chain links TRBV6-1 with TRBJ1-2; D gene ambiguous. This CDR3 spans 12 amino acids. Looked up from germline, CDR1 is MNHNS and CDR2 is SASEGT. Trimming pared 3 bases from V and 5 bases from J, leaving 7 bases between. The CDR3, as DNA: TGTGCCAGCAGTGATGGGTTATATGGCTACACCTTC. It is translated as CASSDGLYGYTF.

V gene TRBV19 combines with J gene TRBJ1-2; tentative D call: TRBD1 (5 bases). Germline-derived CDR1 and CDR2 are LNHDA and SQIVND (reference sequence). The CDR3 is 14 residues long. The V gene lost 4 bases and the J gene lost 4 bases, with 13 bases spanning the gap. Here the CDR3 reads CASSTTTQGYGYTF. CDR3 in DNA: TGTGCCAGTAGTACGACCACCCAGGGCTATGGCTACACCTTC.

V usage is TRBV7-9 and J usage is TRBJ2-7, with D possibly called TRBD1 or TRBD2 (5 bases each). Germline V gene sequence: CDR1 SEHNR, CDR2 FQNEAQ (reference sequence). The germline V and J ends were trimmed by 8 bases and 3 bases, with 14 bases remaining between them. The length of the CDR3 is 13 residues. In nucleotides, the CDR3 is TGTGCCAGCGGAAGGCAGGGAGACTACGAGCAGTACTTC. It is translated as CASGRQGDYEQYF.

V usage is TRBV19 and J usage is TRBJ2-1; 11 bases map to TRBD1. CDR3 length: 15 amino acids. The trim removed 4 bases at V and 4 bases at J, leaving 3 bases unmatched. CDR1 is LNHDA and CDR2 is SQIVND in the germline V gene (reference sequence). CDR3 sequence: CASSRTGGGYNEQFF. CDR3 coding DNA: TGTGCCAGTAGTAGGACAGGGGGCGGGTACAATGAGCAGTTCTTC.

This clone was counted once. The chain links TRBV30 to TRBJ1-3; the D gene is possibly TRBD1 (5 bases). Germline V gives CDR1 GTSNPN, CDR2 SVGIG (reference sequence). The CDR3 spans 16 residues. V dropped 0 bases and J dropped 5 bases, with 17 bases sitting between them. The CDR3 spells CAWSVRGGAARNTIYF. In nucleotides, the CDR3 is TGTGCCTGGAGTGTTCGGGGTGGGGCGGCAAGAAACACCATATATTTT.

V and J are TRBV7-9 and TRBJ1-1, with 7 nucleotides matching TRBD1. CDR1 and CDR2 from the germline V gene are SEHNR and FQNEAQ (reference sequence). V lost 2 bases to trimming and J lost 4 bases; unmatched junction nucleotides: 4. The CDR3 has 14 residues. The CDR3 coding sequence is TGTGCCAGCAGCTTACAGGGGGAGGGCACTGAAGCTTTCTTT. This translates into CASSLQGEGTEAFF.

V usage is TRBV12-5 and J usage is TRBJ2-3; no clear D gene. V lost 4 bases to trimming and J lost 6 bases, with 11 bases between them. Germline V gives CDR1 LGHNT, CDR2 FRNRAP. CDR3 size: 13 residues. The CDR3 loop reads CASGSLNLDTQYF. The CDR3, as DNA: TGTGCTAGTGGTTCTTTGAACTTGGATACGCAGTATTTT. The full variable domain, rest sourced from reference TRBV12-5 and TRBJ2-3, is DARVTQTPRHKVTEMGQEVTMRCQPILGHNTVFWYRQTMMQGLELLAYFRNRAPLDDSGMPKDRFSAEMPDATLATLKIQPSEPRDSAVYFCASGSLNLDTQYFGPGTRLTVL.